This T cell receptor (beta chain) was identified in a study of T cell responses to AZD1222 COVID-19 vaccine. The method was immunoSEQ multiplex PCR; TCRdb's version includes in-frame clones alone and lacks a portion of them. This table holds about 150,000 clones, approximately 92% found once. On this clone: Its antigen is undetermined.

Study-wide results and limits: Recipients of AZD1222 seropositive at baseline numbered only five or six. Clonal diversity was possibly underestimated; the donors were predominantly white British and more often female. Variant regions that are unmutated are reportedly the target of nearly half of spike-specific TCRs.

Looked up from germline, CDR1 is LGHDT and CDR2 is YNNKEL (reference sequence). Trimming stripped 0 bases from V and 0 bases from J, with 11 bases between. The CDR3 loop spans 16 amino acids. J is TRBJ1-1 and V is TRBV3-1 (or the pseudogene TRBV3-2); D not certain. The sample here was peripheral blood, taken 28 days after the second AZD1222 dose. This TCR was recovered from an adult who received the AZD1222 COVID-19 vaccine. CDR3 residues: CASSQDHGTMNTEAFF. For the CDR3, the DNA is TGTGCCAGCAGCCAAGATCATGGTACAATGAACACTGAAGCTTTCTTT.